This T cell receptor beta chain was captured in a study of T cell repertoires in cytomegalovirus infection. Background on the study: Both CMV infection and a matching HLA type were indicated by public TCR beta signatures.

The V and J ends lost 4 bases and 11 bases respectively, with 11 bases between them. Germline CDR1 SEHNR, CDR2 FQNEAQ (reference sequence). This CDR3 has 12 residues. This clonotype occurred many times. Its antigen is unidentified. General study findings and limits: Of the TCR beta families, the public ones yielded a cumulative frequency that identified carriers of CMV plus the relevant HLA. CMV-specific TCR beta clonotypes restricted by HLA-C were the ones dominating the ex vivo response.

TCRdb independently ran MiXCR on the reads; one entry per CDR3 protein. The sample has nearly 550,000 distinct CDR3 sequences; 16% are singletons. The chain links TRBV7-9 to TRBJ1-4; D not certain. This receptor was obtained from a human donor in good health (CMV status not recorded). Some clones in this sample may be carry-over from other donors' samples. Sequencing used CD8+ T cells from PBMCs. In nucleotides, the CDR3 is TGTGCCAGCAGCTCCCCCCGCGGGAAACTGTTTTTT. Residues: CASSSPRGKLFF.